Below are 22 T cell receptor beta chains sequenced from a single sample in a study of breast tumors, draining lymph nodes, adjacent tissues. TCRdb reprocessed the multiplex PCR reads with MiXCR, giving one entry per CDR3 protein. The table shows 30,000 to 40,000 distinct CDR3 sequences, with about 63% occurring only once. Sequencing was carried out using breast tumor tissue. These receptors all come from a female donor with breast cancer. Some clones in this sample may be carry-over from other donors' samples.

The V gene is TRBV20-1, the J gene TRBJ2-5; a possible D gene is TRBD1 (6 bases). This CDR3 is 13 amino acids long. V gave up 0 bases and J gave up 9 bases, with 14 bases separating them. Germline V gives CDR1 DFQATT, CDR2 SNEGSKA (reference sequence). CDR3 sequence: CSARDEGPGAQYF. The CDR3 nucleotides read TGCAGTGCTAGAGATGAGGGGCCAGGGGCCCAGTACTTC.

The genes are TRBV20-1 and TRBJ2-3; 13 bases are a match to TRBD2. The V gene's germline CDR1 is DFQATT and CDR2 SNEGSKA (reference sequence). V trimming: 5 bases; J trimming: 0 bases; junction bases outside the gene matches: 2. The length of the CDR3 is 15 residues. CDR3 region: CSAGTSGVSTDTQYF. The CDR3 bases are TGCAGTGCTGGGACTAGCGGGGTTAGCACAGATACGCAGTATTTT.

The chain carries TRBV11-3 and TRBJ1-2, with TRBD1 matching over 9 bases. Germline CDR1 and CDR2: SGHNT and YENEEA. The length of the CDR3 is 15 residues. The J segment lost 4 bases and the V segment lost 0 bases, leaving 3 bases of the junction unmatched. For the CDR3, the DNA is TGTGCCAGCAGCTTAGAGGGACAGGGAACCTATGGCTACACCTTC. Protein sequence: CASSLEGQGTYGYTF.

The CDR3 DNA follows: TGTGCCAGCAGCTCCTGGACAGGCCAAAATGAGCAGTTCTTC. It encodes CASSSWTGQNEQFF. The rearrangement joins TRBV7-2 to TRBJ2-1; the match to TRBD1 covers 7 bases. The CDR3 contains 14 residues. The germline gives CDR1 SGHTA, CDR2 FQGNSA. Trimming at V came to 4 bases and at J to 7 bases, leaving 7 bases not matched to a gene.

With respect to this clonotype: Germline is not matched at one junction end, which may reflect a read error. The gene calls are TRBV7-9 and TRBJ2-4; 13 bases agree with TRBD2. Per germline, CDR1 SEHNR and CDR2 FQNEAQ (reference sequence). The CDR3 length is 21 residues. The CDR3 nucleotides are TGTGCCAGCAGTCCGCCTCGGGCACTAGCGGGGGGGCCACTAGCCAAAAACATTCGGTACTTC. Protein: CASSPPRALAGGPLAKNIRYF.

The chain employs TRBV5-1 and TRBJ2-6; D unclear. CDR1 and CDR2 (germline): SGHRS, YFSETQ. The CDR3 contains 14 residues. Trimming cost V 3 bases and J 1 base, with 5 bases left between them. Written as DNA, the CDR3 is TGCGCCAGCAGCTCCTCTTCTGGGGCCAACGTCCTGACTTTC. Translation gives CASSSSSGANVLTF.

A remark on this clonotype: Compared with germline, one end of the junction differs, possibly owing to a read error. This chain links TRBV7-7 with TRBJ2-5; D unresolved. Germline lookup yields CDR1 SSHAT and CDR2 FNYEAQ (reference sequence). This CDR3 spans 14 amino acids. The chain's CDR3 is CASSPSLDRETQYF. CDR3 nucleotides: TGTGCTAGCAGCCCCTCACTTGATCGAGAGACCCAGTACTTC. Full variable domain (rest looked up from reference TRBV7-7 and TRBJ2-5): GAGVSQSPRYKVTKRGQDVTLRCDPISSHATLYWYQQALGQGPEFLTYFNYEAQPDKSGLPSDRFSAERPEGSISTLTIQRTEQRDSAMYRCASSPSLDRETQYFGPGTRLLVL.

Relative to its sample, this clonotype is medium-sized. This chain links TRBV20-1 with TRBJ1-3; 10 nucleotides line up with TRBD1. The CDR3 is 16 amino acids. Germline V gene sequence: CDR1 DFQATT, CDR2 SNEGSKA (reference sequence). The V gene end was trimmed by 1 base and the J gene end by 0 bases; junction bases not matched to a gene: 3. CDR3 amino acids: CSARAGTGVSGNTIYF. The CDR3 DNA reads TGCAGTGCTAGAGCCGGGACAGGGGTCTCTGGAAACACCATATATTTT.

Concerning this clonotype itself: An end of the junction does not agree with germline; a read error may underlie this. The V call is TRBV20-1, the J call TRBJ2-5; D possibly corresponds to TRBD1 (6 bases). CDR1 and CDR2 from the germline V gene are DFQATT and SNEGSKA (reference sequence). The CDR3 extends over 12 amino acids. The CDR3 loop is CSARHRVETPYF. DNA for the CDR3: TGCAGTGCTAGGCACAGGGTGGAGACCCCGTACTTC.

This chain connects TRBV28 to TRBJ1-4, with 7 bases lining up with TRBD1. V was pared by 7 bases and J by 12 bases, with 14 bases of the junction left unmatched. Per the germline V gene, CDR1 is MDHEN and CDR2 is SYDVKM. The CDR3 is made up of 14 amino acids. This CDR3 is CASNDRDSNEELFF. The CDR3 DNA reads as TGTGCCAGCAATGACCGGGACAGTAATGAGGAACTGTTTTTT.

Ten or more counts support this clonotype. The junction departs from germline at one end; a sequencing error may be responsible. The V gene is TRBV6-5, the J gene TRBJ1-2; D not resolved. Germline CDR1 is MNHEY and CDR2 is SVGAGI. The CDR3 has 14 residues. CDR3 sequence reads: CASSHSWGGYGYTF. DNA for the CDR3: TGTGCCAGCAGTCACTCTTGGGGAGGCTATGGCTACACCTTC.

The chain couples TRBV11-2 to TRBJ2-3, with D possibly TRBD2 on 5 matching bases. Germline V gene sequence: CDR1 SGHAT, CDR2 FQNNGV. The CDR3 has 12 residues. Trimming removed 5 bases from V and 10 bases from J, with 13 bases in between. The CDR3 region is CASSTVGSSQYF. CDR3 DNA: TGTGCCAGCAGCACGGTTGGGAGTTCGCAGTATTTT.

CDR3: CSVAGSGYGYTF. CDR3 bases: TGCAGCGTTGCGGGGTCGGGATATGGCTACACCTTC. This chain connects TRBV29-1 to TRBJ1-2; D gene unclear. There are 12 residues in the CDR3. Germline V gives CDR1 SQVTM, CDR2 ANQGSEA. Trimming left V 4 bases short and J 5 bases short, with 11 bases between. Combining the CDR3 with reference TRBV29-1 and TRBJ1-2 gives the whole variable domain SAVISQKPSRDICQRGTSLTIQCQVDSQVTMMFWYRQQPGQSLTLIATANQGSEATYESGFVIDKFPISRPNLTFSTLTVSNMSPEDSSIYLCSVAGSGYGYTFGSGTRLTVV.

J is TRBJ2-1 and V is TRBV9, with TRBD1 matching 9 bases. V lost 4 bases and J lost 2; bases outside the gene matches: 7. The CDR3 runs to 16 residues. Per germline, CDR1 SGDLS and CDR2 YYNGEE. CDR3 sequence: CASSFVDRGAYNEQFF. The DNA of the CDR3 is TGTGCCAGCAGCTTCGTGGACAGGGGAGCCTACAATGAGCAGTTCTTC.

This clonotype has ten or more counts. The V gene is TRBV3-1, the J gene TRBJ2-7; D perhaps matches TRBD2 (5 bases). The CDR3 sequence is 13 residues long. Germline-derived CDR1 and CDR2 are LGHDT and YNNKEL (reference sequence). Trimming took off 6 bases at V and 2 bases at J, with 11 bases between the two ends. The CDR3 reads CASSLTRTYEQYF. As DNA, the CDR3 is TGTGCCAGCAGTTTAACTAGAACCTACGAGCAGTACTTC.

This clonotype was recorded only once. This chain connects TRBV11-2 to TRBJ2-3; 7 nucleotides align to TRBD1. Germline V gene lookup returns CDR1 SGHAT and CDR2 FQNNGV. Germline trimming cut 5 bases from V and 6 bases from J; bases unmatched to any gene: 2. The CDR3 consists of 12 residues. As DNA, the CDR3 is TGTGCCAGCAGCATGACAGGGGATACGCAGTATTTT. Amino acid sequence: CASSMTGDTQYF.

The gene calls are TRBV5-4 and TRBJ1-6, with 10 bases that match TRBD1. V gave up 0 bases and J gave up 8 bases; unmatched junction bases: 5. The CDR3 has 16 residues. Germline-derived CDR1 and CDR2 are SGHNT and YYREEE (reference sequence). The DNA of the CDR3 is TGTGCCAGCAGCTTGGAGACAGGGGGCATCGATTCACCCCTCCACTTT. This sequence encodes CASSLETGGIDSPLHF.

The chain employs TRBV19 and TRBJ2-5; D is unclear. The CDR3 contains 13 residues. V lost 1 base, J lost 5 bases, and 8 bases lay in between. CDR1 is LNHDA and CDR2 is SQIVND in the germline V gene (reference sequence). CDR3 nucleotide sequence: TGTGCCAGTAGTATAGTAGCCGACGAGACCCAGTACTTC. This translates into CASSIVADETQYF.

The J gene is TRBJ1-5, the V gene TRBV4-1, with 8 bases lining up with TRBD1. The J segment lost 6 bases and the V segment lost 0 bases, leaving 10 bases of the junction unmatched. CDR1 MGHRA and CDR2 YSYEKL come from the germline V gene. CDR3 length: 17 amino acids. The CDR3 is CASSQDVTGGEGQPQHF. The CDR3 DNA sequence: TGCGCCAGCAGCCAAGATGTAACAGGGGGAGAGGGTCAGCCCCAGCATTTT.

This clonotype was counted once. V is TRBV12-5 and J is TRBJ1-3; D unresolved. This CDR3 comprises 15 residues. The germline V gene has CDR1 LGHNT and CDR2 FRNRAP. CDR3 protein: CASSFQPFSGNTIYF. Here the CDR3 DNA reads TGTGCCAGCAGTTTCCAACCCTTCTCTGGAAACACCATATATTTT.

The chain combines TRBV15 with TRBJ1-6, with D unresolved. The CDR3 consists of 14 residues. Trimming cost V 0 bases and J 7 bases, with 7 bases left between them. Germline CDR1 is LNHNV and CDR2 is YYDKDF (reference sequence). DNA of the CDR3: TGTGCCACCAGCAGAGATTGGGGAAATTCACCCCTCCACTTT. It codes for CATSRDWGNSPLHF.

This clonotype is classed as medium-sized (0.01 to 0.1%). The chain links TRBV27 to TRBJ1-6, with D uncertain. V lost 5 bases, J lost 13 bases, and 18 bases lay in between. This CDR3 contains 14 residues. Germline-derived CDR1 and CDR2 are MNHEY and SMNVEV (reference sequence). The chain's CDR3 is CASSRTGSAAPLHF. As DNA, the CDR3 is TGTGCCAGCAGTCGGACCGGGAGTGCTGCGCCCCTCCACTTT.